The 30 T cell receptor beta chains in this list originate from one sample, sequenced in a study of cytomegalovirus exposure and HLA in healthy donors. The PCR contained 60 Vbeta and 13 Jbeta primers. Here immunoSEQ multiplex PCR was the method, and the copy in TCRdb shows in-frame clones only, minus some. The sample has under 200,000 clones; about four fifths are singletons. Sequencing used PBMCs. The receptors come from a male donor in good health and CMV-seropositive.

J is TRBJ1-1 and V is TRBV5-1, with D uncertain. The V gene's germline CDR1 is SGHRS and CDR2 YFSETQ. This CDR3 contains 14 residues. V lost 0 bases and J lost 5, with 11 bases in between. The CDR3 here is CASSLVPGETEAFF. DNA of the CDR3: TGCGCCAGCAGCTTGGTACCCGGGGAGACTGAAGCTTTCTTT. The variable domain in full, with the rest retrieved from reference TRBV5-1 and TRBJ1-1, is KAGVTQTPRYLIKTRGQQVTLSCSPISGHRSVSWYQQTPGQGLQFLFEYFSETQRNKGNFPGRFSGRQFSNSRSEMNVSTLELGDSALYLCASSLVPGETEAFFGQGTRLTVV.

The rearrangement uses TRBV19 and TRBJ1-1; 7 bases line up with TRBD1. CDR1 is LNHDA and CDR2 is SQIVND in the germline V gene (reference sequence). J lost 0 bases, V lost 6 bases, and 7 bases had no gene match. This CDR3 is 15 amino acids long. CDR3 in DNA: TGTGCCAGTAGCTTGACAGGGAATGTGAACACTGAAGCTTTCTTT. As protein: CASSLTGNVNTEAFF.

The chain recombines TRBV11-2 with TRBJ2-5; 7 positions match TRBD2. The CDR3 extends over 14 amino acids. Germline CDR1 and CDR2: SGHAT and FQNNGV. Trimming took 4 bases from V and 4 from J; bases not matched to a gene: 6. For the CDR3, the DNA is TGTGCCAGCAGCTGGCGGGAGATGTCAGAGACCCAGTACTTC. Encoded protein: CASSWREMSETQYF.

The CDR3 bases are TGTGCCAGCAGTTTAGCGGGTCCTACCTACGAGCAGTACTTC. This sequence encodes CASSLAGPTYEQYF. This chain joins TRBV28 and TRBJ2-7, with D perhaps TRBD2 (5 bases). Trimming took 2 bases from V and 2 from J, leaving 10 bases between them. The CDR3 has 14 amino acids. Germline V lookup: CDR1 MDHEN, CDR2 SYDVKM.

The genes are TRBV6-5 and TRBJ1-2; 8 bases are a match to TRBD1. The CDR3 runs to 14 residues. J gave up 4 bases and V 8 bases, and 9 bases lay outside the gene matches. Germline CDR1 and CDR2: MNHEY and SVGAGI. The CDR3 DNA sequence: TGTGCCAGCCGTTCCGTCGGGACAGGCTATGGCTACACCTTC. It yields the protein CASRSVGTGYGYTF.

This chain links TRBV23-1 with TRBJ1-4, with D perhaps TRBD1 (6 bases). TRBV23-1 is filed as an ORF, its function uncertain. The germline V and J ends were trimmed by 2 bases and 4 bases, with 11 bases remaining between them. The CDR3 is made up of 15 amino acids. DNA of the CDR3: TGCGCCAGCAGTCAACGGACAGCTTGTAATGAAAAACTGTTTTTT. This gives the protein CASSQRTACNEKLFF.

This rearrangement joins TRBV18 to TRBJ1-3; TRBD1 is a possible D gene (5 bases). Germline V gene lookup returns CDR1 KGHSH and CDR2 LQKENI. The CDR3 extends over 15 amino acids. The V end lost 2 bases, the J end lost 2 bases, and 10 bases lay between the germline ends. This CDR3 reads CASSPAGGAGNTIYF. CDR3 coding DNA: TGTGCCAGCTCACCAGCGGGGGGAGCTGGAAACACCATATATTTT. The whole variable domain, remainder taken from reference TRBV18 and TRBJ1-3, is NAGVMQNPRHLVRRRGQEARLRCSPMKGHSHVYWYRQLPEEGLKFMVYLQKENIIDESGMPKERFSAEFPKEGPSILRIQQVVRGDSAAYFCASSPAGGAGNTIYFGEGSWLTVV.

In this sample, this clone turned up a few times. The chain couples TRBV19 to TRBJ1-2; 10 nucleotides line up with TRBD1. This CDR3 is built from 15 residues. V shed 1 base, J shed 6 bases, and the junction held 5 bases outside the gene matches. Germline V gene lookup returns CDR1 LNHDA and CDR2 SQIVND (reference sequence). CDR3: CASSIGQGATDGYTF. The CDR3 coding sequence is TGTGCCAGTAGTATAGGACAGGGGGCTACGGATGGCTACACCTTC.

This chain joins TRBV6-6 and TRBJ2-7; D remains unclear. The CDR3 totals 12 residues. In germline, CDR1 is MNHNY, CDR2 SVGAGI (reference sequence). Trimming cost V 5 bases and J 2 bases, with 7 bases left between them. This chain's CDR3 is CASSDTAYEQYF. CDR3 nucleotide sequence: TGTGCCAGCAGTGACACAGCCTACGAGCAGTACTTC.

The V gene is TRBV5-1, the J gene TRBJ2-7; TRBD2 matches at 7 bases. Germline V CDR1 and CDR2: SGHRS, YFSETQ. This CDR3 contains 15 residues. V lost 3 bases, J lost 5 bases, and 11 bases stayed unmatched. The CDR3 DNA reads TGCGCCAGCAGCTGGGCGGGGGAGGTTTACGACGAGCAGTACTTC. Its protein is CASSWAGEVYDEQYF.

The genes are TRBV5-1 and TRBJ1-6, with 8 bases lining up with TRBD1. Germline CDR1 SGHRS, CDR2 YFSETQ. CDR3 length: 14 amino acids. The V gene end was trimmed by 4 bases and the J gene end by 8 bases; junction bases not matched to a gene: 5. The CDR3 coding sequence is TGCGCCAGCAGCCCCGGACAGGGCGATTCACCCCTCCACTTT. Protein: CASSPGQGDSPLHF.

V gene TRBV19 combines with J gene TRBJ1-3; weak D call: TRBD1 (6 bases). CDR3 length equals 17 residues. V lost 2 bases, J lost 1 base, and 15 bases lay in between. CDR1 and CDR2 (germline): LNHDA, SQIVND (reference sequence). CDR3 loop: CASSITSPGQSGNTIYF. CDR3 sequence (DNA): TGTGCCAGTAGTATAACGTCGCCGGGACAATCTGGAAACACCATATATTTT.

This clone occurred once. This chain connects TRBV27 to TRBJ2-7; the match to TRBD1 covers 10 bases. Germline V gene data show CDR1 as MNHEY and CDR2 as SMNVEV (reference sequence). This CDR3 is 15 amino acids long. The J segment lost 4 bases and the V segment lost 10 bases, leaving 13 bases of the junction unmatched. CDR3 residues: CATKWAGTGVYEQYF. The CDR3 coding sequence is TGTGCCACCAAATGGGCCGGGACAGGGGTGTACGAGCAGTACTTC.

The V call is TRBV27, the J call TRBJ1-1; a possible D gene is TRBD1 (5 bases). CDR1 and CDR2 (germline): MNHEY, SMNVEV (reference sequence). The germline V and J ends were trimmed by 6 bases and 10 bases, with 21 bases remaining between them. The CDR3 length is 14 residues. CDR3 sequence (DNA): TGTGCCAGCAGACGCACGGGCGATGGGGCAGTAGCTTTCTTT. It codes for CASRRTGDGAVAFF.

This clone was seen a single time. The chain joins TRBV6-5 to TRBJ2-7; 11 bases map to TRBD1. Germline CDR1 and CDR2: MNHEY and SVGAGI. The CDR3 totals 14 residues. Trimming removed 10 bases from V and 3 bases from J; junction bases left unmatched: 8. Written as DNA, the CDR3 is TGTGCCACCTGGACAGGGGGCGGTAACTACGAGCAGTACTTC. It translates to CATWTGGGNYEQYF.

This sequence joins TRBV6-1 and TRBJ1-1; D is unclear. Germline CDR1 and CDR2: MNHNS and SASEGT. This CDR3 has 13 residues. Deletions cut 8 bases from V and 1 base from J, with 11 bases between. The CDR3 here is CASASSGNTEAFF. CDR3 coding DNA: TGTGCCAGCGCGAGTTCAGGGAACACTGAAGCTTTCTTT.

The genes are TRBV6-5 and TRBJ2-4; D is unresolved. The CDR3 totals 14 residues. Per germline, CDR1 MNHEY and CDR2 SVGAGI. V lost 2 bases, J lost 0 bases, and 5 bases lay in between. The CDR3 region is CASSYGRAKNIQYF. CDR3 sequence (DNA): TGTGCCAGCAGTTACGGCAGAGCCAAAAACATTCAGTACTTC.

The chain links TRBV6-5 to TRBJ2-1, with D possibly TRBD2 on 5 matching bases. With 2 bases removed from V and 5 bases from J, the gap between germline ends came to 10 bases. From germline, CDR1 is MNHEY and CDR2 SVGAGI. The CDR3 length is 14 residues. The CDR3 sequence: CASSYLGENNEQFF. The CDR3 region has the DNA TGTGCCAGCAGTTACCTCGGGGAAAACAATGAGCAGTTCTTC.

The V and J genes are TRBV6-1 and TRBJ1-1, with TRBD1 matching over 9 bases. Losses at the gene ends were 5 bases for V and 5 bases for J; bases not matched to a gene: 6. Germline CDR1 reads MNHNS; CDR2 reads SASEGT. CDR3 length equals 14 residues. The CDR3 coding sequence is TGTGCCAGCAGTAGAGGACAGGGGACGACTGAAGCTTTCTTT. Translated, it gives CASSRGQGTTEAFF.

This clone has a single count. The rearrangement uses TRBV19 and TRBJ2-5; possibly TRBD2 for D (7 bases). The J call could be wrong; TRBJ2-7 is a better fit for the DNA end. Germline CDR1 LNHDA, CDR2 SQIVND (reference sequence). This CDR3 comprises 13 residues. This CDR3 is CASTSAGAYEQYF. The CDR3 bases are TGTGCCAGCACTAGCGCAGGGGCCTACGAGCAGTACTTC.

V usage is TRBV5-1 and J usage is TRBJ1-1; TRBD1 aligns across 12 bases. This CDR3 comprises 13 residues. Germline-derived CDR1 and CDR2 are SGHRS and YFSETQ. Unmatched junction bases numbered 3, after V lost 8 bases and J lost 4 bases. The CDR3 nucleotides read TGCGCCAGTTTGGGACAGGGGGCCACTGAAGCTTTCTTT. Protein sequence: CASLGQGATEAFF.

The rearrangement joins TRBV7-8 to TRBJ2-1, with a weak D call TRBD2 (6 bases). The V gene lost 5 bases and the J gene lost 7 bases, with 24 bases spanning the gap. The V gene's germline CDR1 is SGHVS and CDR2 FQNEAQ. This CDR3 is built from 17 residues. The CDR3 DNA reads TGTGCCAGCAGCCGGACGCCGGCGGGGACTGCGGGGAATGAGCAGTTCTTC. Residues: CASSRTPAGTAGNEQFF.

V usage is TRBV5-1 and J usage is TRBJ1-1; 11 bases align to TRBD1. The germline V gene has CDR1 SGHRS and CDR2 YFSETQ. The CDR3 is made up of 15 amino acids. The V segment lost 4 bases and the J segment 1 base; nucleotides outside the gene matches: 3. DNA for the CDR3: TGCGCCAGCAGCCCGGGGACAGGGGGGAACACTGAAGCTTTCTTT. Encoded protein: CASSPGTGGNTEAFF.

This chain links TRBV19 with TRBJ1-2; 8 bases are shared with TRBD1. The CDR3 has 12 residues. V lost 10 bases to trimming and J lost 8 bases; unmatched junction nucleotides: 9. Germline lookup yields CDR1 LNHDA and CDR2 SQIVND (reference sequence). Written as DNA, the CDR3 is TGTGCCACTTACGGGACAGGTGGCGGCTACACCTTC. The encoded protein is CATYGTGGGYTF.

The chain employs TRBV4-1 and TRBJ1-2, with TRBD1 matching over 7 bases. The CDR3 is 14 residues long. The junction had 5 bases not matched to a gene; V was cut back by 4 bases and J by 3 bases. Germline CDR1 reads MGHRA; CDR2 reads YSYEKL. CDR3 residues: CASSLDRDYYGYTF. CDR3 coding DNA: TGCGCCAGCAGCCTTGACAGGGATTACTATGGCTACACCTTC.

The gene calls are TRBV4-3 and TRBJ2-7, with D uncertain. This CDR3 is 14 amino acids long. Germline V gene data show CDR1 as LGHNA and CDR2 as YSLEER. Trimming took off 1 base at V and 3 bases at J, with 10 bases between the two ends. The CDR3 DNA reads as TGCGCCAGCAGCCAAGGGGCAATAGGCTACGAGCAGTACTTC. Protein: CASSQGAIGYEQYF.

This chain links TRBV27 with TRBJ1-4; D is perhaps TRBD1 (5 bases). CDR3 length equals 14 residues. With 6 bases removed from V and 3 bases from J, the gap between germline ends came to 11 bases. CDR1 is MNHEY and CDR2 is SMNVEV in the germline V gene (reference sequence). The DNA for the CDR3 is TGTGCCAGCAGGGAACAGGCGGCTAATGAAAAACTGTTTTTT. Translated, it gives CASREQAANEKLFF.

This clone is a singleton in its sample. The conserved phenylalanine or tryptophan normally closing the CDR3 is absent here, so this likely arose from a read error. The chain has TRBV4-1 and TRBJ2-7; 9 bases line up with TRBD1. Losses at the gene ends were 3 bases for V and 2 bases for J; bases not matched to a gene: 2. The germline gives CDR1 MGHRA, CDR2 YSYEKL. The CDR3 loop spans 14 amino acids. The CDR3 here is CASSQRDRAYEQYL. As DNA, the CDR3 is TGCGCCAGCAGCCAGCGGGACAGGGCCTACGAGCAGTACCTC.

The CDR3 DNA is TGTGCCAGCAGCGGCCCAGGGCTAGCGAGCACAGATACGCAGTATTTT. As protein: CASSGPGLASTDTQYF. This chain connects TRBV5-4 to TRBJ2-3, with a tentative D call TRBD2 (6 bases). The CDR3 covers 16 residues. The V gene lost 4 bases and the J gene lost 0 bases, with 15 bases spanning the gap. Germline CDR1 is SGHNT and CDR2 is YYREEE (reference sequence).

The V and J genes are TRBV5-4 and TRBJ2-7; a possible D gene is TRBD1 (6 bases). Trimming cost V 0 bases and J 6 bases, with 16 bases left between them. The germline V gene encodes CDR1 SGHNT and CDR2 YYREEE (reference sequence). The CDR3 sequence is 15 residues long. The CDR3 nucleotides read TGTGCCAGCAGCTTGGGCCAGGGGTCAGCCTGCGAGCAGTACTTC. It translates to CASSLGQGSACEQYF.